This T cell receptor beta chain was identified in a study of early T cells in non-severe SARS-CoV-2 infection. The study, taken as a whole, reports: VDJdb matching favored anti-spike CD8 responses, missing private and CD4 specificities.

On this clonotype itself: The target antigen is unknown.

TCRdb re-called the 5' RACE reads with MiXCR, one entry per CDR3 protein. Of under 90,000 distinct CDR3 sequences listed, around 13% are singletons. Between the trimmed V and J ends, which lost 5 bases and 4 bases, there was a span of 11 bases. Germline V gene sequence: CDR1 SEHNR, CDR2 FQNEAQ (reference sequence). The CDR3 is 13 amino acids. Sequencing was performed on whole blood. The receptor was isolated from an adult who was a healthcare worker with PCR-confirmed SARS-CoV-2 infection or an uninfected control (not recorded which). This chain connects TRBV7-9 to TRBJ2-5, with D uncertain. The CDR3 region is CASSLRVRETQYF. DNA of the CDR3: TGTGCCAGCAGCCTAAGGGTGAGAGAGACCCAGTACTTC.